What follows is one T cell receptor (beta chain) and its context. The clone's antigen remains unknown. Qualities for individual bases were not recorded, and no much larger clone is one base off. CDR1 and CDR2 are read off the germline V gene as SGHRS and YFSETQ. The CDR3 runs 16 amino acids, cysteine and phenylalanine included. Only CDR3 DNA remains: 48 bases, in frame from the first base. V is pruned by 3 bases and J by 1 base, leaving 5 bases of the junction without a gene match. The record originates from a study of blood T cell repertoires in COVID-19 (dated by TCRdb to the early 2020s). Regarding the research as a whole: Samples from collaborators originated in the United States, Italy and Spain and spanned both the acute and convalescent phases of COVID-19. Samples were obtained from the ongoing ImmuneRACE study (first 160 participants) and from over 1,000 subjects provided by 6 global collaborators. The repertoires were released in a freely available public database intended as a resource for research on the immune response to SARS-CoV-2. Deeply sampled blood TCRbeta repertoires from subjects exposed to, actively infected with, or recovered from COVID-19 were included in the dataset. Where available, HLA class I and class II types were obtained from metadata supplied by the sample provider rather than from assay-based typing. The material from the prospective study consisted of cDNA or gDNA derived from T cells, B-cell-depleted T cells, or PBMCs. A de-identified subject ID, COVID-19 status, age in years and sex were almost always included in the sample metadata. Paper-wide results and their limitations: The amount of clinical and demographic metadata varied by source and participant and was provided uncurated.

The immunoSEQ Assay, a bias-controlled multiplex PCR, was used to amplify TCRbeta CDR3 regions from genomic DNA. For the original study's pipeline: Within the assay, amplification of reference gene primers was used to estimate how many nucleated cells each sample contained. To quantify the absolute abundance of each unique TCRbeta CDR3 rearrangement, sequence reads were collapsed and filtered. For each sample, productive Simpson clonality was calculated as the square root of Simpson's diversity index across productive rearrangements. TCRdb took this table from immuneACCESS and kept in-frame rearrangements with V and J called. Such tables lack part of the clones; where checked against another copy, unresolved V genes explain under half of the gap, and the rest is unexplained. Clone size and V and J calls were adopted from that table, with D and trimming inferred from the DNA. For this sample the table gives 200,000 to 250,000 clones, of which over 75% were detected only once. Clones ranked in the top ten supply 3.5% to 4.5% of the sample.

Each collaborating institution followed its own protocols to collect whole blood in K2EDTA tubes. For TCRbeta analysis, collaborator samples were shipped as frozen whole blood, as isolated PBMCs, or as DNA extracted from either sample type. The sample consisted of peripheral blood. The sequence came from a man between 50 and 59 years old with acute or convalescent COVID-19. The chain is made from TRBV5-1 and TRBJ1-3; 9 bases in the middle match TRBD1. CDR3 reads: CASSSDRGSSGNTIYF. The DNA sequence reads TGCGCCAGCAGCTCGGACAGGGGATCTTCTGGAAACACCATATATTTT.